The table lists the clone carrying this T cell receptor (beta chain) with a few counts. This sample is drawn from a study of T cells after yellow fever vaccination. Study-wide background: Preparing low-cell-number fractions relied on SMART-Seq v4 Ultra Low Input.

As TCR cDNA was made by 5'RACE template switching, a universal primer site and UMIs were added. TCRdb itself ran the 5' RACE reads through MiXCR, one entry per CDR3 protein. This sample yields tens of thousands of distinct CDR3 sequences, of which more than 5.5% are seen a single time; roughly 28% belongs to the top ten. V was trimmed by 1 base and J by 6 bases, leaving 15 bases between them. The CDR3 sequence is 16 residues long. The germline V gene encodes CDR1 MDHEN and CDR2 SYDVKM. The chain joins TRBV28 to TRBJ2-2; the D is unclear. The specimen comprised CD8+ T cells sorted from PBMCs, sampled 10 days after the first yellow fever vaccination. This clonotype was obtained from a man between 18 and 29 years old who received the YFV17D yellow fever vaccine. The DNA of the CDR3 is TGTGCCAGCAGTTTATCCCCCGAGGAGAGCGCCGGGGAGCTGTTTTTT. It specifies CASSLSPEESAGELFF.